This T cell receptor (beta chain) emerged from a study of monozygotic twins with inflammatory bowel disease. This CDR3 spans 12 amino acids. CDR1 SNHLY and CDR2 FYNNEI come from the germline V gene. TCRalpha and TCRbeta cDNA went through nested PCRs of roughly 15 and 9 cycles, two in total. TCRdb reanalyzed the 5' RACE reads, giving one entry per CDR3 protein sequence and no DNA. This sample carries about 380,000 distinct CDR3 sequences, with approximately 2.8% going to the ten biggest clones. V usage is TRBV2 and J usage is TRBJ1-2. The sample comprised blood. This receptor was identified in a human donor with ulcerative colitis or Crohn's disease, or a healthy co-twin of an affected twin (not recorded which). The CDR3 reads CASSVAREGYTF.